This TCR beta chain was observed in a study of CD8+CD57+ T cells in acquired aplastic anemia. Study background: DNA recovered from sorted CD4+ and CD8+ cells had a mean of 3.2 ug.

Before being chosen for sequencing, patients had shown CD8+CD57+ cell expansion by flow cytometry. Germline CDR1 and CDR2: MNHEY and SVGEGT. The CDR3 spans 19 residues. Trimming removed 0 bases from V and 3 bases from J; junction bases left unmatched: 13. TCR beta VDJ and CDR3 profiling used genomic DNA as template. MiXCR was run by TCRdb on the reads, yielding one entry per CDR3 protein. The data show 100,000 to 150,000 distinct CDR3 sequences, 45% to 60% seen once. This chain connects TRBV6-2 or TRBV6-3 to TRBJ2-1; 8 bases match TRBD2. Sequences were obtained from sorted CD4+, CD8+, or CD8+CD57+ T cells (not recorded which) from PBMCs. The TCR sequence derives from a human donor with aplastic anemia. The CDR3 bases are TGTGCCAGCAGTTACTCGATCTCGATAGCGGGGCCACTCTACAATGAGCAGTTCTTC. Translated, it gives CASSYSISIAGPLYNEQFF.